This T cell receptor (beta chain) was identified during a study of shared clonotypes between healthy human individuals. The V end was cut by 0 bases, the J end by 2 bases, with 12 bases between. The germline V gene encodes CDR1 SGHRS and CDR2 YFSETQ. This CDR3 comprises 15 residues. Produced via immunoSEQ multiplex PCR; TCRdb's table is partial and in-frame only. This sample carries about 2.5 million clones, about 90% of them seen once, and the ten largest clones take about 0.36%. The sequence came from a young man in good health. Some clones in this sample may be carry-over from other donors' samples. This sequence joins TRBV5-1 and TRBJ2-7; D gene unclear. Sample: naive CD4+ T cells from PBMCs. This sample's subset: CD45RA+ positively selected. Written as DNA, the CDR3 is TGCGCCAGCAGCTTGGAGGGTAGGGCGCCCTACGAGCAGTACTTC. Residues: CASSLEGRAPYEQYF.